One sample yielded the 24 T cell receptor beta chains listed below, sequenced in a study of beta chain features in type 1 diabetes. Every bit of the isolated RNA underwent reverse transcription, so sequencing read expressed TCRB transcripts. Assay used: immunoSEQ multiplex PCR; TCRdb lists only in-frame clones, some missing. This table has some 400,000 clones, around 16% appearing once. Sequencing was carried out using naive CD4+ T cells from blood. These receptors all come from a woman under 30 in good health.

This clone was picked up a small number of times. The genes are TRBV6-5 and TRBJ2-2, with D possibly being TRBD2 (6 bases). CDR3 size: 13 residues. The germline V and J ends were trimmed by 7 bases and 5 bases, with 11 bases remaining between them. CDR1 is MNHEY, CDR2 SVGAGI, per germline. The CDR3 sequence is CASMARGTGELFF. The CDR3 bases are TGTGCCAGCATGGCTCGGGGGACCGGGGAGCTGTTTTTT.

This clone was seen more than once but under ten times. The V gene is TRBV28, the J gene TRBJ1-2; D remains ambiguous. Germline V lookup: CDR1 MDHEN, CDR2 SYDVKM. This CDR3 is built from 11 residues. The V end was cut by 10 bases, the J end by 3 bases, with 9 bases between. Written as DNA, the CDR3 is TGTGCCATCTCTAGAGACTATGGCTACACCTTC. It codes for CAISRDYGYTF.

In this sample, this clone turned up a few times. The chain links TRBV11-2 to TRBJ2-2; D not resolved. The V end lost 6 bases, the J end lost 0 bases, and 5 bases lay between the germline ends. CDR3 size: 13 residues. In germline, CDR1 is SGHAT, CDR2 FQNNGV. CDR3 coding DNA: TGTGCCAGCAGGGCAGCGAACACCGGGGAGCTGTTTTTT. Protein: CASRAANTGELFF.

The chain recombines TRBV28 with TRBJ1-2, with D possibly matching TRBD1 (6 bases). Germline CDR1 MDHEN, CDR2 SYDVKM. The CDR3 has 15 amino acids. The V gene lost 3 bases and the J gene lost 2 bases, with 13 bases spanning the gap. The CDR3 is CASSLGKQGNYGYTF. The CDR3, as DNA: TGTGCCAGCAGTTTGGGAAAACAGGGAAACTATGGCTACACCTTC.

The V call is TRBV6-5, the J call TRBJ2-7; D not certain. The CDR3 covers 12 residues. Germline CDR1 reads MNHEY; CDR2 reads SVGAGI. Trimming removed 5 bases at V and 9 bases at J, with 14 bases between. The DNA of the CDR3 is TGTGCCAGCAGTGACCCTCTAGAGAGGCAGTACTTC. It translates to CASSDPLERQYF.

The chain recombines TRBV30 with TRBJ2-7; D is perhaps TRBD1 (6 bases). The CDR3 length is 15 residues. V was trimmed by 1 base and J by 6 bases, leaving 19 bases between them. From germline, CDR1 is GTSNPN and CDR2 SVGIG (reference sequence). The CDR3 region has the DNA TGTGCCTGGAGTGCTAAAACAGGGTCTTGGCTCGAGCAGTACTTC. It yields the protein CAWSAKTGSWLEQYF.

This clone showed up just a few times. The chain combines TRBV9 with TRBJ2-2, with 8 bases matching TRBD1. This CDR3 has 14 amino acids. The V and J ends lost 5 bases and 1 base, in that order; junction bases with no gene match: 1. CDR1 SGDLS and CDR2 YYNGEE come from the germline V gene. CDR3 sequence (DNA): TGTGCCAGCAGGGGGACAGGGAACACCGGGGAGCTGTTTTTT. Encoded protein: CASRGTGNTGELFF. Drawing the rest from reference TRBV9 and TRBJ2-2, the complete variable domain is DSGVTQTPKHLITATGQRVTLRCSPRSGDLSVYWYQQSLDQGLQFLIQYYNGEERAKGNILERFSAQQFPDLHSELNLSSLELGDSALYFCASRGTGNTGELFFGEGSRLTVL.

In this sample, this clone turned up a few times. CDR3 coding DNA: TGTGCCAGCAGTTCCGGCGGGAGGGCCCACGAGCAGTACTTC. Translating it yields CASSSGGRAHEQYF. The chain combines TRBV28 with TRBJ2-7, with 9 positions matching TRBD2. CDR3 size: 14 residues. CDR1 is MDHEN, CDR2 SYDVKM, per germline. Germline trimming cut 4 bases from V and 5 bases from J; bases unmatched to any gene: 6.

This clone has more than one count but fewer than ten. V gene TRBV28 combines with J gene TRBJ2-4; perhaps TRBD1 as D (5 bases). The CDR3 covers 11 residues. V shed 9 bases and J shed 8 bases, with 11 bases lying between them. The germline V gene encodes CDR1 MDHEN and CDR2 SYDVKM. This CDR3 is CARARADIQYF. The CDR3 DNA reads TGTGCCAGAGCCAGGGCGGACATTCAGTACTTC.

The table lists this clone with a few counts. V gene TRBV28 combines with J gene TRBJ1-2, with D uncertain. The CDR3 has 9 residues. The V end was cut by 6 bases, the J end by 8 bases, with 4 bases between. Germline values: CDR1 MDHEN, CDR2 SYDVKM. CDR3: CASSRGYTF. The CDR3 DNA follows: TGTGCCAGCAGCCGGGGCTACACCTTC.

The rearrangement links TRBV6-5 to TRBJ2-7; 9 bases agree with TRBD2. The length of the CDR3 is 13 residues. Trimming at V came to 10 bases and at J to 2 bases, leaving 6 bases not matched to a gene. Germline assignment: CDR1 MNHEY and CDR2 SVGAGI. This chain's CDR3 is CATIAGAPYEQYF. The CDR3 nucleotides read TGTGCCACCATAGCGGGGGCCCCCTACGAGCAGTACTTC.

This clone occurred a few times. V gene TRBV6-5 combines with J gene TRBJ2-2; D perhaps matches TRBD1 (6 bases). The CDR3 is 15 amino acids. The germline V gene encodes CDR1 MNHEY and CDR2 SVGAGI. Trimming took 5 bases from V and 2 from J, leaving 12 bases between them. This chain's CDR3 is CASSPDRTNTGELFF. The CDR3, as DNA: TGTGCCAGCAGTCCCGACAGGACTAACACCGGGGAGCTGTTTTTT.

The chain recombines TRBV29-1 with TRBJ1-1; D might be TRBD1 (5 bases). This CDR3 has 12 amino acids. Germline CDR1 reads SQVTM; CDR2 reads ANQGSEA. CDR3 in DNA: TGCAGTTACAGGTCATTGAACACTGAAGCTTTCTTT. This translates into CSYRSLNTEAFF. Filled out from reference TRBV29-1 and TRBJ1-1, the complete variable domain reads SAVISQKPSRDICQRGTSLTIQCQVDSQVTMMFWYRQQPGQSLTLIATANQGSEATYESGFVIDKFPISRPNLTFSTLTVSNMSPEDSSIYLCSYRSLNTEAFFGQGTRLTVV.

The V and J genes are TRBV29-1 and TRBJ2-3; D possibly corresponds to TRBD1 (6 bases). CDR3 length: 13 amino acids. Trimming pared 5 bases from V and 1 base from J, leaving 10 bases between. CDR1 SQVTM and CDR2 ANQGSEA come from the germline V gene. CDR3 DNA: TGCAGCGTTAGAAACAGGGGCACAGATACGCAGTATTTT. As protein: CSVRNRGTDTQYF.

As regards this clone: A read error may produce the germline difference seen at one junction end. The chain joins TRBV20-1 to TRBJ2-5; D is ambiguous. This CDR3 comprises 9 residues. Germline V lookup: CDR1 DFQATT, CDR2 SNEGSKA (reference sequence). Here the CDR3 reads CSARGNRDF. CDR3 sequence (DNA): TGCAGTGCTAGAGGAAACCGGGACTTC.

This clone was counted a few times. The chain is built from TRBV6-6 and TRBJ2-7, with unresolved D. The CDR3 covers 12 residues. From germline, CDR1 is MNHNY and CDR2 SVGAGI (reference sequence). V shed 4 bases and J shed 7 bases, with 11 bases lying between them. The CDR3 region is CASSLTAREQYF. CDR3 DNA: TGTGCCAGCAGTTTGACTGCGAGGGAGCAGTACTTC.

This chain links TRBV30 with TRBJ2-7, with D possibly being TRBD2 (6 bases). V lost 0 bases, J lost 4 bases, and 16 bases lay in between. The CDR3 totals 15 residues. The germline gives CDR1 GTSNPN, CDR2 SVGIG (reference sequence). The CDR3 spells CAWSVGLARLYEQYF. The CDR3 coding sequence is TGTGCCTGGAGTGTAGGCCTAGCGCGACTTTACGAGCAGTACTTC. Combining the CDR3 with reference TRBV30 and TRBJ2-7 gives the whole variable domain SQTIHQWPATLVQPVGSPLSLECTVEGTSNPNLYWYRQAAGRGLQLLFYSVGIGQISSEVPQNLSASRPQDRQFILSSKKLLLSDSGFYLCAWSVGLARLYEQYFGPGTRLTVT.

This chain links TRBV27 with TRBJ1-1, with TRBD1 matching over 9 bases. Germline assignment: CDR1 MNHEY and CDR2 SMNVEV (reference sequence). This CDR3 comprises 12 residues. The V and J ends lost 6 bases and 5 bases, in that order; junction bases with no gene match: 1. Here the CDR3 reads CASRGTGTEAFF. Here the CDR3 DNA reads TGTGCCAGCAGAGGGACAGGGACTGAAGCTTTCTTT.

The chain is built from TRBV28 and TRBJ2-5; the D gene is possibly TRBD2 (6 bases). The length of the CDR3 is 16 residues. The V gene lost 4 bases and the J gene lost 9 bases, with 24 bases spanning the gap. Germline V lookup: CDR1 MDHEN, CDR2 SYDVKM. In nucleotides, the CDR3 is TGTGCCAGCAGTTCCGCCGGGACTGGAGGGTTCGGGGCCCAGTACTTC. It yields the protein CASSSAGTGGFGAQYF. The variable domain in full, completed from reference TRBV28 and TRBJ2-5, reads DVKVTQSSRYLVKRTGEKVFLECVQDMDHENMFWYRQDPGLGLRLIYFSYDVKMKEKGDIPEGYSVSREKKERFSLILESASTNQTSMYLCASSSAGTGGFGAQYFGPGTRLLVL.

This clone was counted only a few times. The V and J genes are TRBV20-1 and TRBJ2-7; the D is unclear. Per the germline V gene, CDR1 is DFQATT and CDR2 is SNEGSKA (reference sequence). CDR3 length: 10 residues. Trimming pared 6 bases from V and 5 bases from J, leaving 8 bases between. The CDR3 DNA sequence: TGCAGTGCACAGTCAAACGAGCAGTACTTC. Protein sequence: CSAQSNEQYF.

This clone has a handful of counts. The chain carries TRBV4-1 and TRBJ1-1; a weak D match, TRBD1 (5 bases). CDR1 is MGHRA, CDR2 YSYEKL, per germline. The CDR3 runs to 14 residues. Trimming stripped 1 base from V and 8 bases from J, with 14 bases between. The CDR3 spells CASSQGERGREAFF. In DNA form, the CDR3 reads TGCGCCAGCAGCCAAGGAGAAAGGGGCAGAGAAGCTTTCTTT.

The V and J genes are TRBV14 and TRBJ1-1; D ambiguous. The CDR3 sequence is 14 residues long. V dropped 0 bases and J dropped 8 bases, with 13 bases sitting between them. CDR1 is SGHDN and CDR2 is FVKESK in the germline V gene. The CDR3 here is CASSQEWPVSEAFF. As DNA, the CDR3 is TGTGCCAGCAGCCAAGAATGGCCCGTATCCGAAGCTTTCTTT.

V usage is TRBV30 and J usage is TRBJ2-1, with 7 bases lining up with TRBD2. The CDR3 has 15 amino acids. Trimming removed 8 bases from V and 0 bases from J; junction bases left unmatched: 10. Germline-derived CDR1 and CDR2 are GTSNPN and SVGIG (reference sequence). CDR3 residues: CAGGVGDFSYNEQFF. The CDR3 DNA reads as TGTGCCGGGGGGGTGGGTGACTTCTCCTACAATGAGCAGTTCTTC.

The rearrangement uses TRBV7-3 and TRBJ2-7; 8 positions match TRBD1. The CDR3 runs 15 residues. V shed 0 bases, J shed 6 bases, and the junction held 7 bases outside the gene matches. Germline values: CDR1 SGHTA, CDR2 FQGTGA. The DNA for the CDR3 is TGTGCCAGCAGCTTAACGTCCGGACAGGGCTCCGAGCAGTACTTC. This encodes CASSLTSGQGSEQYF.